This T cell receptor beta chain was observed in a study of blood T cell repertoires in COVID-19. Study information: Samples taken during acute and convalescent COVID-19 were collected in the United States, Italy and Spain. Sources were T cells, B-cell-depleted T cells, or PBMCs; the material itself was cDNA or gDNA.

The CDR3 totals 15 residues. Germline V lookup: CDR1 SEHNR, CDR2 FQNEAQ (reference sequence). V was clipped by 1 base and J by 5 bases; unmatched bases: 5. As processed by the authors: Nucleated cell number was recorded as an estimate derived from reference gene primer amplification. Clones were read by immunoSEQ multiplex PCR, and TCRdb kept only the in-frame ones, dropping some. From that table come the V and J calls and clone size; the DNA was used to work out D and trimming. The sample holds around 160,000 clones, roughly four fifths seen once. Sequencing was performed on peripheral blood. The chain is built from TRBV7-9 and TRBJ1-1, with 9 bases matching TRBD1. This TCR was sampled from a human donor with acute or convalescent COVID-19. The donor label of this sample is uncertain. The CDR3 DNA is TGTGCCAGCAGCTTAGGGACAGGGGTATGGACTGAAGCTTTCTTT. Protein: CASSLGTGVWTEAFF. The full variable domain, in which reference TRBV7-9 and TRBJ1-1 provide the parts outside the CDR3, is DTGVSQNPRHKITKRGQNVTFRCDPISEHNRLYWYRQTLGQGPEFLTYFQNEAQLEKSRLLSDRFSAERPKGSFSTLEIQRTEQGDSAMYLCASSLGTGVWTEAFFGQGTRLTVV.